This T cell receptor beta chain was recorded in a study of blood T cells in healthy people across ages. This CDR3 comprises 16 residues. The germline V and J ends were trimmed by 4 bases and 5 bases, with 23 bases remaining between them. Germline V gives CDR1 SQVTM, CDR2 ANQGSEA. A second PCR of about 7 to 12 cycles used a sample-barcoded 5' primer and a J-beta primer mix. From the 5' RACE reads, TCRdb called clonotypes with MiXCR, one entry per CDR3 protein. The table lists some 1,000,000 distinct CDR3 sequences, around 25% of them singletons. This clonotype has more than one count but fewer than ten. The data also belong to a second study, concerning T cells of mothers and their children.

The sample comprised blood. This chain uses TRBV29-1 with TRBJ2-5; D is perhaps TRBD1 (6 bases). This TCR derives from a girl aged 2-10 years in good health. The CDR3 spells CSVVPTDWGHRETQYF. The CDR3 DNA sequence: TGCAGCGTTGTTCCTACGGACTGGGGGCATCGGGAGACCCAGTACTTC.